A selection of T cell receptor beta chains follows, all from one sample in a study of high-grade serous ovarian cancer treatment subgroups. Data came from immunoSEQ multiplex PCR; TCRdb stores just in-frame clones and leaves some out. Among about 30,000 clones listed, about 86% were seen once. The material sequenced was tumor tissue. These TCRs come from a human donor with high-grade serous ovarian cancer. The CDR3 runs from the conserved cysteine through the conserved F or W. D genes are given only for firm matches. Some rows have no size entry. The others give once, few or many, or a class for an expanded clone.

TRBJ1-4	TRBV5-6	NA	NA	TGTGCCAGCAGCTTGGAGACAGATGAAAAACTGTTTTTT	CASSLETDEKLFF
TRBJ1-2	TRBV4-1	NA	TRBD1	TGCGCCAGCAGCCCAGGACAGGAGCGCGGCTACACCTTC	CASSPGQERGYTF
TRBJ2-3	TRBV25-1	NA	NA	TGTGCCAGCAGTGGGGGTGGAGATACGCAGTATTTT	CASSGGGDTQYF
TRBJ2-5	TRBV7-9	NA	NA	TGTGCCAGCAGGACAGAAGAGACCCAGTACTTC	CASRTEETQYF
TRBJ2-5	TRBV6-1	few	NA	TGTGCCAGCAGTGCGGGGTACGATGGGACCCAGTACTTC	CASSAGYDGTQYF
TRBJ1-1	TRBV7-9	NA	TRBD1	TGTGCCAGCAGCTCCGCACTACAGGGGGTCACGACTGAAGCTTTCTTT	CASSSALQGVTTEAFF
TRBJ2-3	TRBV7-3	NA	TRBD1	TGTGCCAGCAGCTTAGGGGCTGGGACAGGGAGCACAGATACGCAGTATTTT	CASSLGAGTGSTDTQYF
TRBJ2-1	TRBV7-8	once	NA	TGTGCCAGCAGCTCCCTAAGGTACAATGAGCAGTTCTTC	CASSSLRYNEQFF
TRBJ2-1	TRBV28	NA	NA	TGTGCCAGCAGTTTACCCCTATACAATGAGCAGTTCTTC	CASSLPLYNEQFF
TRBJ2-4	TRBV7-8	once	TRBD1	TGTGCCAGCAGCTTAAGAGGTTCAGGACAGGGAACAAACATTCAGTACTTC	CASSLRGSGQGTNIQYF
TRBJ2-1	TRBV20-1	NA	NA	TGCAGTGCTACTGGGATGAATGAGCAGTTCTTC	CSATGMNEQFF
TRBJ1-1	TRBV6-5	NA	NA	TGTGCCAGCAGCCCCCCCCTAACAGGGAATCCTGAAGCTTTCTTT	CASSPPLTGNPEAFF
TRBJ2-5	TRBV5-6	NA	TRBD2	TGTGCCAGCAGCTTCCGTAGCGGGATAAGGCAAGAGACCCAGTACTTC	CASSFRSGIRQETQYF
TRBJ1-2	TRBV29-1	NA	TRBD1	TGCAGCGTTGGCGGTGGACAGGGGGCTTTTGGCTACACCTTC	CSVGGGQGAFGYTF
TRBJ2-6	TRBV27	once	NA	TGTGCCAGCAGTTTTTCCCAATTGTATGGGGCCAACGTCCTGACTTTC	CASSFSQLYGANVLTF
TRBJ2-5	TRBV19	NA	NA	TGTGCCAGTAGTATAGACCTCGGGAAAGAGACCCAGTACTTC	CASSIDLGKETQYF
TRBJ2-5	TRBV30	NA	NA	TGTGCCTGGAGTGCTGGGGGAGAGACCCAGTACTTC	CAWSAGGETQYF
TRBJ1-2	TRBV6-5	NA	NA	TGTGCCAGCAGGACGGGACTGCCCTATGGCTACACCTTC	CASRTGLPYGYTF
TRBJ2-1	TRBV4-1	NA	TRBD2	TGCGCCAGCAGCCAAGATAGCGGGAGCTACAATGAGCAGTTCTTC	CASSQDSGSYNEQFF
TRBJ2-1	TRBV28	medium-sized	TRBD2	TGTGCCAGCAGTTTTATAGCGGGCGGGTACAATGAGCAGTTCTTC	CASSFIAGGYNEQFF
TRBJ1-4	TRBV6-5	once	NA	TGTGCCAGCAGTTACAGTTATAATGAAAAACTGTTTTTT	CASSYSYNEKLFF
TRBJ2-1	TRBV21-1	NA	NA	TGTGCCAGCAGCAAAGGGCTCGGGACAGAGTACAATGAGCAGTTCTTC	CASSKGLGTEYNEQFF
TRBJ2-7	TRBV6-5	NA	NA	TGTGCCAGCAGGCCCTTAACTAGCCGCCTTTACGAGCAGTACTTC	CASRPLTSRLYEQYF
TRBJ2-7	TRBV5-6	NA	NA	TGTGCCAGCATCAGTACCGGGACGGCCCCCTACGAGCAGTACTTC	CASISTGTAPYEQYF
TRBJ2-1	TRBV4-2	NA	NA	TGTGCCAGCAGCCCCGGAGCCAGCTCCTACAATGAGCAGTTCTTC	CASSPGASSYNEQFF
TRBJ1-5	TRBV28	NA	NA	TGTGCCACGGGTCGGGTGGGCCTAAATCAGCCCCAGCATTTT	CATGRVGLNQPQHF
TRBJ2-1	TRBV10-1	NA	NA	TGCGCCAGCAGTGAGGGGGGACCCCAGACTGAGCAGTTCTTC	CASSEGGPQTEQFF
TRBJ1-4	TRBV6-5	once	NA	TGTGCCAGCAGTCAAAGGAATGAAAAACTGTTTTTT	CASSQRNEKLFF
TRBJ1-1	TRBV30	few	NA	TGTGCCTCCTCGTTCAGCCTGAACACTGAAGCTTTCTTT	CASSFSLNTEAFF
TRBJ2-5	TRBV5-4	NA	NA	TGTGCCAGCAGCTCAGAGGGGGGAGCTCAACCCCAGTACTTC	CASSSEGGAQPQYF
TRBJ1-5	TRBV19	NA	TRBD1	TGTGCCAGTACCCTAACAGGGGGCAATCAGCCCCAGCATTTT	CASTLTGGNQPQHF
TRBJ2-1	TRBV27	NA	TRBD2	TGTGCCAGCAGTGAGGGGACTAGCTGGGATGAGCAGTTCTTC	CASSEGTSWDEQFF
TRBJ2-1	TRBV6-1	NA	TRBD2	TGTGCCAGCATGGGCCTAGCGGGAAGCAATGAGCAGTTCTTC	CASMGLAGSNEQFF
TRBJ1-4	TRBV19	NA	TRBD1	TGTGCCAGTAGTATCCCCGGGACAGGGAAAAAACTGTTTTTT	CASSIPGTGKKLFF
TRBJ2-7	TRBV6-1	NA	NA	TGTGCCAGCAGTGAAGCGGTCAGGAACTCCTACGAGCAGTACTTC	CASSEAVRNSYEQYF
TRBJ2-5	TRBV5-1	NA	NA	TGCGCCAGCAGCGCCAGTCGATCGAACAGTATACAAGAGACCCAGTACTTC	CASSASRSNSIQETQYF
TRBJ1-5	TRBV28	few	TRBD1	TGTGCCAGCAGTTCCGGACAGGGGGAAGGTCAGCCCCAGCATTTT	CASSSGQGEGQPQHF
TRBJ2-7	TRBV30	NA	NA	TGTGCCTGGAGTGTTGGGGGTTATCGGTACGAGCAGTACTTC	CAWSVGGYRYEQYF
TRBJ1-1	TRBV7-6	NA	NA	TGTGCCAGCAGCTTAGGGGAGGGGACTGAAGCTTTCTTT	CASSLGEGTEAFF
TRBJ2-2	TRBV23-1	once	NA	TGCGCCAGCAGTCAATCCCCCACACACACCGGGGAGCTGTTTTTT	CASSQSPTHTGELFF
TRBJ1-1	TRBV6-1	NA	NA	TGTGCCAGCAGTGAACGGGGCTCCACTGAAGCTTTCTTT	CASSERGSTEAFF
TRBJ1-1	TRBV19	NA	NA	TGTGCCAGTGCGAGGAGCACTGAAGCTTTCTTT	CASARSTEAFF
TRBJ2-2	TRBV5-1	NA	NA	TGCGCCAGCAGCTTATACACACATTCTAAACACCGGGAGCTGTTTTTT	CASSLYTHSKHRELFF
TRBJ1-4	TRBV19	NA	TRBD1	TGTGCCAGTAGTACACTAGGGGGCGGGAAGGACGAAAAACTGTTTTTT	CASSTLGGGKDEKLFF
TRBJ1-5	TRBV4-1	NA	TRBD1	TGCGCCAGCAGCCATTCACAGGGGAGTCAGCCCCAGCATTTT	CASSHSQGSQPQHF
TRBJ2-2	TRBV5-1	NA	TRBD1	TGCGCCAGCAGCTTAGGGACAGTCACTACCGGGGAGCTGTTTTTT	CASSLGTVTTGELFF
TRBJ1-5	TRBV18	NA	NA	TGTGCCAGCTCACCGGACCCTAATCAGCCCCAGCATTTT	CASSPDPNQPQHF
TRBJ1-4	TRBV10-2	NA	NA	TGCGCCAGCGCCGTTTGGGAAGAGAATGAAAAACTGTTTTTT	CASAVWEENEKLFF
TRBJ2-1	TRBV5-1	NA	TRBD2	TGCGCCAGCAGCTTTGGCGGGAGGGCCGGTAATGAGCAGTTCTTC	CASSFGGRAGNEQFF
TRBJ2-1	TRBV2	NA	TRBD1	TGTGCCAGCAACCAGGGGGCGGCCGGTGAGCAGTTCTTC	CASNQGAAGEQFF
TRBJ1-2	TRBV27	NA	NA	TGTGCCAGCAGTTTATCGTCCGGGACTGGGGTTAACTATGGCTACACCTTC	CASSLSSGTGVNYGYTF
TRBJ2-5	TRBV6-5	NA	NA	TGTGCCAGCAGCGTAATGGGGACCCAGTACTTC	CASSVMGTQYF
TRBJ2-7	TRBV7-2	NA	NA	TGTGCCAGCAGCTCGGTATTTAGCGGAGGGGTCTACGAGCAGTACTTC	CASSSVFSGGVYEQYF
TRBJ2-2	TRBV5-1	NA	NA	TGCGCCAGCAGCTTGGCACTAGCGAACACCGGGGAGCTGTTTTTT	CASSLALANTGELFF
TRBJ2-1	TRBV11-2	NA	NA	TGTGCCAGCAGCTTGGTAAGACAGGCCCTCTCCTACAATGAGCAGTTCTTC	CASSLVRQALSYNEQFF
TRBJ2-3	TRBV11-3	NA	TRBD1	TGTGCCAGCAGCCCGGGACAGCTTACAGATACGCAGTATTTT	CASSPGQLTDTQYF
TRBJ1-1	TRBV5-6	NA	NA	TGTGCCAGCAGCTTCTCCCTCGTCGGGAATGAAGCTTTCTTT	CASSFSLVGNEAFF
TRBJ2-7	TRBV19	NA	NA	TGTGCCAGTAGTTATGGCAGAGCTGTGGGGGAGCAGTACTTC	CASSYGRAVGEQYF